A single sample is the source of the 23 T cell receptor beta chains below, sequenced in a study of blood T cell repertoires in COVID-19. The data were produced by immunoSEQ multiplex PCR, yet TCRdb's version contains in-frame clones alone and is incomplete. The sample consists of 140,000 to 150,000 clones, 88% of them appearing once. Material: peripheral blood. These receptor sequences come from a man aged 55 to 70 with active or convalescent COVID-19.

The CDR3 here is CASSRPGESSYNEQFF. CDR3 in DNA: TGCGCCAGCAGCCGCCCCGGAGAGTCCTCCTACAATGAGCAGTTCTTC. The chain couples TRBV5-1 to TRBJ2-1; D gene ambiguous. Germline V gene sequence: CDR1 SGHRS, CDR2 YFSETQ. V lost 4 bases and J lost 0, with 14 bases in between. The CDR3 sequence is 16 residues long.

CDR3 region: CASSELDSSGNTIYF. CDR3 nucleotide sequence: TGTGCCAGCAGTGAATTGGACAGCTCTGGAAACACCATATATTTT. This chain connects TRBV25-1 to TRBJ1-3, with a possible D match to TRBD1 (6 bases). V lost 1 base to trimming and J lost 0 bases, with 7 bases between them. This CDR3 spans 15 amino acids. The germline gives CDR1 MGHDK, CDR2 SYGVNS.

The chain combines TRBV7-9 with TRBJ2-1, with D possibly being TRBD2 (6 bases). V lost 1 base and J lost 5, with 12 bases in between. This CDR3 is 15 amino acids long. CDR1 and CDR2 from the germline V gene are SEHNR and FQNEAQ (reference sequence). The chain's CDR3 is CASSLVLATNNEQFF. CDR3 in DNA: TGTGCCAGCAGCTTAGTACTAGCAACCAACAATGAGCAGTTCTTC. The whole variable domain, remainder taken from reference TRBV7-9 and TRBJ2-1, is DTGVSQNPRHKITKRGQNVTFRCDPISEHNRLYWYRQTLGQGPEFLTYFQNEAQLEKSRLLSDRFSAERPKGSFSTLEIQRTEQGDSAMYLCASSLVLATNNEQFFGPGTRLTVL.

DNA for the CDR3: TGTGCCAGCACCTTAGCGGCCCGGGGGGCTGGCACAGATACGCAGTATTTT. Its translation is CASTLAARGAGTDTQYF. The chain employs TRBV27 and TRBJ2-3; possible D gene TRBD2, 7 bases. CDR3 length: 17 amino acids. The germline gives CDR1 MNHEY, CDR2 SMNVEV (reference sequence). The ends were cut back, 7 bases at V and 1 base at J, with 21 bases in the middle.

Remarks on this clone: Sequence at one end of the junction differs from germline and may be a read error. The V call is TRBV7-7, the J call TRBJ2-3; TRBD1 aligns across 7 bases. Germline V gene lookup returns CDR1 SSHAT and CDR2 FNYEAQ (reference sequence). This CDR3 is 16 amino acids long. The CDR3 DNA reads TGTGCTAGCAGCTTAGGGACAGTAGTTGGCACAGATACGCAGTATTTT. This gives the protein CASSLGTVVGTDTQYF.

The chain combines TRBV5-6 with TRBJ2-5; the match to TRBD1 covers 8 bases. Germline loops: CDR1 SGHDT, CDR2 YYEEEE. This CDR3 has 15 residues. The junction had 4 bases not matched to a gene; V was cut back by 1 base and J by 2 bases. CDR3 in amino acids: CASSLKTGVQETQYF. In DNA form, the CDR3 reads TGTGCCAGCAGCTTGAAGACAGGGGTACAAGAGACCCAGTACTTC.

The chain carries TRBV4-1 and TRBJ2-1; 13 bases map to TRBD2. Trimming cost V 5 bases and J 0 bases; bases outside gene matches: 10. This CDR3 contains 19 residues. The germline V gene encodes CDR1 MGHRA and CDR2 YSYEKL. CDR3 loop: CASSARLAGGSSSYNEQFF. The CDR3 DNA reads as TGCGCCAGCAGCGCCCGACTAGCGGGAGGATCCAGCTCCTACAATGAGCAGTTCTTC.

As DNA, the CDR3 is TGTGCCACCAGCAGAGATCTTCAGGGGCTGATCACCGGGGAGCTGTTTTTT. Protein sequence: CATSRDLQGLITGELFF. V and J are TRBV15 and TRBJ2-2; a possible D gene is TRBD1 (6 bases). The CDR3 is 17 amino acids. CDR1 and CDR2 from the germline V gene are LNHNV and YYDKDF (reference sequence). V was shortened by 0 bases and J by 4 bases, with 15 bases between the two germline ends.

CDR3 protein: CASSDSFRGSGYTF. CDR3 sequence (DNA): TGTGCCAGCAGTGACTCCTTTCGAGGGAGTGGCTACACCTTC. V is TRBV25-1 and J is TRBJ1-2, with D uncertain. Germline assignment: CDR1 MGHDK and CDR2 SYGVNS. Trimming left V 3 bases short and J 7 bases short, with 15 bases between. The CDR3 has 14 residues.

The CDR3 DNA follows: TGTGCCAGCAGCCAAGTCAGGTCACAAGAGACCCAGTACTTC. Translated: CASSQVRSQETQYF. The genes are TRBV3-1 (or the pseudogene TRBV3-2) and TRBJ2-5; no clear D gene. Looked up from germline, CDR1 is LGHDT and CDR2 is YNNKEL (reference sequence). V was clipped by 1 base and J by 2 bases, with 8 bases between them. This CDR3 is built from 14 residues.

This clone was found a few times. The genes are TRBV19 and TRBJ2-1, with D perhaps TRBD2 (5 bases). This CDR3 is 15 amino acids long. Germline V CDR1 and CDR2: LNHDA, SQIVND (reference sequence). V was shortened by 5 bases and J by 0 bases, with 11 bases between the two germline ends. This chain's CDR3 is CASSWIGSSYNEQFF. The CDR3 DNA reads as TGTGCCAGTAGTTGGATTGGGAGCTCCTACAATGAGCAGTTCTTC.

This chain links TRBV19 with TRBJ1-2, with 8 bases lining up with TRBD1. Germline CDR1 is LNHDA and CDR2 is SQIVND (reference sequence). This CDR3 is built from 13 residues. The V and J ends lost 6 bases and 6 bases, in that order; junction bases with no gene match: 6. The CDR3 reads CASRGTGENGYTF. CDR3 coding DNA: TGTGCCAGTAGGGGGACAGGCGAGAATGGCTACACCTTC.

The V and J genes are TRBV6-1 and TRBJ1-5, with 9 nucleotides matching TRBD1. CDR1 and CDR2 (germline): MNHNS, SASEGT. The V gene end was trimmed by 1 base and the J gene end by 5 bases; junction bases not matched to a gene: 3. The CDR3 covers 15 residues. In DNA, the CDR3 is TGTGCCAGCAGTGAAGGACAGGGGGGGTATCAGCCCCAGCATTTT. Its translation is CASSEGQGGYQPQHF.

The DNA of the CDR3 is TGTGCCAGCAGCTTTACAGGGGAAGAGACCCAGTACTTC. Translated, it gives CASSFTGEETQYF. The chain recombines TRBV7-9 with TRBJ2-5; 7 bases align to TRBD1. This CDR3 region has 13 residues. V dropped 3 bases and J dropped 3; count of bases not matched to a gene: 1. Germline CDR1 reads SEHNR; CDR2 reads FQNEAQ (reference sequence).

V gene TRBV9 combines with J gene TRBJ2-3; 11 bases map to TRBD2. CDR1 is SGDLS and CDR2 is YYNGEE in the germline V gene. This CDR3 spans 15 amino acids. The V gene end was trimmed by 0 bases and the J gene end by 6 bases; junction bases not matched to a gene: 3. The CDR3 sequence: CASSVEASGRDTQYF. CDR3 DNA: TGTGCCAGCAGCGTAGAGGCTAGCGGGAGGGATACGCAGTATTTT.

Only one count was recorded for this clone. This sequence joins TRBV15 and TRBJ1-5; tentative D call: TRBD1 (6 bases). This CDR3 has 16 residues. V was shortened by 0 bases and J by 0 bases, with 9 bases between the two germline ends. Germline assignment: CDR1 LNHNV and CDR2 YYDKDF (reference sequence). CDR3 in amino acids: CATSREGADSNQPQHF. The DNA for the CDR3 is TGTGCCACCAGCAGAGAGGGGGCGGATAGCAATCAGCCCCAGCATTTT.

This clone occurred a few times. The gene calls are TRBV19 and TRBJ1-5; 7 bases align to TRBD1. This CDR3 spans 15 amino acids. Looked up from germline, CDR1 is LNHDA and CDR2 is SQIVND (reference sequence). V was clipped by 6 bases and J by 7 bases; unmatched bases: 12. The CDR3 loop is CASSRRTGPSQPQHF. The CDR3 DNA follows: TGTGCCAGTAGCCGTCGGACAGGCCCCTCCCAGCCCCAGCATTTT. Supplemented by reference TRBV19 and TRBJ1-5, the full variable domain reads DGGITQSPKYLFRKEGQNVTLSCEQNLNHDAMYWYRQDPGQGLRLIYYSQIVNDFQKGDIAEGYSVSREKKESFPLTVTSAQKNPTAFYLCASSRRTGPSQPQHFGDGTRLSIL.

This chain joins TRBV6-5 and TRBJ2-3; 8 bases fit TRBD2. The germline CDR1 and CDR2 sequences are MNHEY and SVGAGI. The J segment lost 2 bases and the V segment lost 6 bases, leaving 7 bases of the junction unmatched. The CDR3 spans 15 residues. CDR3 in DNA: TGTGCCAGCAGGCCCCGACTAGCGAACACAGATACGCAGTATTTT. Its protein is CASRPRLANTDTQYF.

The chain recombines TRBV5-1 with TRBJ2-1, with D uncertain. V lost 0 bases to trimming and J lost 7 bases, with 11 bases between them. CDR1 is SGHRS and CDR2 is YFSETQ in the germline V gene. The length of the CDR3 is 14 residues. The chain's CDR3 is CASSLGYQANEQFF. The CDR3 DNA reads TGCGCCAGCAGCTTGGGGTACCAAGCTAATGAGCAGTTCTTC.

The chain carries TRBV28 and TRBJ2-7; maybe TRBD2 (7 bases). V lost 7 bases, J lost 4 bases, and 23 bases lay in between. This CDR3 spans 16 amino acids. CDR1 is MDHEN, CDR2 SYDVKM, per germline. The CDR3 DNA reads TGTGCCAGCACCCGGGGGGTTAGGGGGGCTACGTACGAGCAGTACTTC. Translation: CASTRGVRGATYEQYF.

The chain recombines TRBV10-3 with TRBJ1-6, with 7 bases fitting TRBD1. J gave up 7 bases and V 8 bases, and 8 bases lay outside the gene matches. The CDR3 is 14 residues long. Germline-derived CDR1 and CDR2 are ENHRY and SYGVKD. The CDR3, as DNA: TGTGCCATCGCCGGGGACAGCAGAAATTCACCCCTCCACTTT. It is translated as CAIAGDSRNSPLHF.

The chain links TRBV6-2 or TRBV6-3 to TRBJ1-2; D gene uncertain. Per the germline V gene, CDR1 is MNHEY and CDR2 is SVGEGT. Trimming pared 6 bases from V and 4 bases from J, leaving 18 bases between. The CDR3 is made up of 15 amino acids. CDR3 DNA: TGTGCCAGCAGCCCATCCGGGAACAAGGGCTATGGCTACACCTTC. Amino acids: CASSPSGNKGYGYTF.

The chain uses TRBV30 and TRBJ2-3; TRBD1 matches 7 bases. The germline gives CDR1 GTSNPN, CDR2 SVGIG (reference sequence). V trimming: 7 bases; J trimming: 5 bases; junction bases outside the gene matches: 12. This CDR3 has 14 residues. The CDR3 sequence: CAFTLRGHGDTQYF. The CDR3 DNA reads as TGTGCCTTTACCCTTAGGGGGCATGGAGATACGCAGTATTTT.